The 28 T cell receptor beta chains below were found in one sample sequenced in a study of T cells in Graves' hyperthyroidism and ophthalmopathy. RNA transcripts yielded amplified TCR beta CDR3 regions. HTBI primers were employed in a first-round RT-PCR of the TCR CDR3. TCRdb recomputed calls from the multiplex PCR reads with MiXCR, one row per CDR3 protein. The sample shows hundreds of thousands of distinct CDR3 sequences, around 25% of them seen only once. The specimen sequenced was blood. Source of these receptors: a woman aged 40 to 55 with Graves' ophthalmopathy.

In the case of this clonotype: Being one base from a much bigger clone, this may be a read error. V usage is TRBV29-1 and J usage is TRBJ2-7; 7 nucleotides line up with TRBD1. Looked up from germline, CDR1 is SQVTM and CDR2 is ANQGSEA. The CDR3 runs 13 residues. CDR3 amino acids: CSVNRGSSYGQYF. The CDR3 nucleotides read TGCAGCGTCAACAGGGGATCTTCCTACGGGCAGTACTTC.

This clonotype was recorded many times. The chain joins TRBV15 to TRBJ1-5; D call uncertain. V was shortened by 0 bases and J by 0 bases, with 6 bases between the two germline ends. The CDR3 sequence is 15 residues long. Germline values: CDR1 LNHNV, CDR2 YYDKDF (reference sequence). CDR3 loop: CATSRDDTSNQPQHF. Written as DNA, the CDR3 is TGTGCCACCAGCAGAGATGATACTAGCAATCAGCCCCAGCATTTT.

This clonotype was recorded a few times. The chain links TRBV19 to TRBJ1-1; D not certain. Germline V lookup: CDR1 LNHDA, CDR2 SQIVND (reference sequence). The CDR3 has 13 residues. V was cut by 9 bases and J by 7 bases, with 18 bases left in between. The CDR3 nucleotides are TGTGCCAGCCACGGCAGGCAAATGAATGAAGCTTTCTTT. It is translated as CASHGRQMNEAFF.

The chain carries TRBV6-2 or TRBV6-3 and TRBJ2-5, with TRBD2 identical over 10 bases. The CDR3 is 17 residues long. With 0 bases clipped from V and 4 bases from J, the junction kept 8 bases outside the gene matches. Germline-derived CDR1 and CDR2 are MNHEY and SVGEGT. This chain's CDR3 is CASSYSILAGARETQYF. CDR3 DNA sequence: TGTGCCAGCAGTTACTCGATTCTAGCGGGGGCGCGAGAGACCCAGTACTTC.

This clonotype was seen at least ten times. The chain couples TRBV11-2 to TRBJ2-5; perhaps TRBD2 as D (5 bases). Germline V CDR1 and CDR2: SGHAT, FQNNGV. The germline V and J ends were trimmed by 0 bases and 5 bases, with 13 bases remaining between them. The CDR3 consists of 15 residues. The CDR3 is CASSLDLSGVETQYF. CDR3 coding DNA: TGTGCCAGCAGCTTAGATCTCTCCGGGGTGGAGACCCAGTACTTC.

This clonotype has a count of ten or more. The chain links TRBV20-1 to TRBJ2-5; possible D gene TRBD2, 6 bases. From germline, CDR1 is DFQATT and CDR2 SNEGSKA (reference sequence). The length of the CDR3 is 16 residues. Trimming removed 3 bases at V and 0 bases at J, with 17 bases between. The CDR3 sequence is CSASFLGGGHQETQYF. As DNA, the CDR3 is TGCAGTGCTAGCTTCCTCGGGGGAGGACACCAAGAGACCCAGTACTTC.

In its sample, this clonotype was seen a few times. The genes are TRBV24-1 and TRBJ1-5; 8 bases are a match to TRBD1. Germline CDR1 is KGHDR and CDR2 is SFDVKD. The length of the CDR3 is 14 residues. V shed 9 bases and J 5 bases; nucleotides not matched to a gene: 8. The CDR3 spells CATQGARTDQPQHF. CDR3 nucleotides: TGTGCCACCCAGGGGGCGCGAACAGATCAGCCCCAGCATTTT.

This clonotype showed up many times. CDR3 region: CASRAGGRNTGELFF. The CDR3 bases are TGTGCCAGCAGGGCCGGAGGGCGGAACACCGGGGAGCTGTTTTTT. The rearrangement joins TRBV12-3 or TRBV12-4 to TRBJ2-2, with D possibly matching TRBD2 (6 bases). V dropped 6 bases and J dropped 1 base, with 12 bases sitting between them. CDR3 length: 15 residues.

This clonotype has ten or more counts. The chain is built from TRBV5-1 and TRBJ2-7, with unresolved D. The CDR3 loop spans 14 amino acids. V was cut by 1 base and J by 0 bases, with 8 bases left in between. Germline CDR1 reads SGHRS; CDR2 reads YFSETQ. CDR3 coding DNA: TGCGCCAGCAGCTTGCCAGGCGCCTCCTACGAGCAGTACTTC. Translating gives CASSLPGASYEQYF.

The genes are TRBV6-4 and TRBJ2-5, with D perhaps matching TRBD1 (6 bases). The V and J ends lost 10 bases and 5 bases respectively, with 17 bases between them. The CDR3 has 13 residues. The germline gives CDR1 MRHNA, CDR2 SNTAGT. The CDR3 nucleotides are TGTGCCATCTTAGTAGGGGGAGCGGAGACCCAGTACTTC. Protein: CAILVGGAETQYF.

Ten or more counts support this clonotype. The gene calls are TRBV20-1 and TRBJ2-5; 8 nucleotides match TRBD2. CDR1 is DFQATT, CDR2 SNEGSKA, per germline (reference sequence). V shed 4 bases and J 2 bases; nucleotides not matched to a gene: 0. The CDR3 consists of 12 residues. CDR3 nucleotide sequence: TGCAGTGCTATAGCGGGGCAAGAGACCCAGTACTTC. Its translation is CSAIAGQETQYF.

Details on this clonotype: Without the conserved terminal phenylalanine or tryptophan, this CDR3 likely stems from a read error. This chain connects TRBV12-3 or TRBV12-4 to TRBJ1-1; D possibly corresponds to TRBD1 (5 bases). V gave up 7 bases and J gave up 4 bases, with 19 bases separating them. This CDR3 is 15 amino acids long. The CDR3 here is CASTLRPGGGTEAFS. Here the CDR3 DNA reads TGTGCCAGCACCCTAAGGCCGGGTGGGGGCACTGAAGCTTTCTCT.

This clonotype has a count of ten or more. This chain joins TRBV27 and TRBJ2-7, with 10 bases aligning to TRBD2. This CDR3 is 14 amino acids long. Germline CDR1 is MNHEY and CDR2 is SMNVEV (reference sequence). The V gene end was trimmed by 6 bases and the J gene end by 3 bases; junction bases not matched to a gene: 5. The CDR3 spells CASSTLAGLYEQYF. The CDR3 DNA is TGTGCCAGCAGCACACTAGCGGGGCTCTACGAGCAGTACTTC.

Only a few counts were recorded for this clonotype. V and J are TRBV12-3 or TRBV12-4 and TRBJ2-7; D is uncertain. CDR3 length: 14 residues. V lost 2 bases and J 3 bases, leaving 11 bases between the germline ends. Here the CDR3 DNA reads TGTGCCAGCAGTTTATCGACTGAAGGCTACGAGCAGTACTTC. It translates to CASSLSTEGYEQYF.

This clonotype occurred many times. V gene TRBV28 combines with J gene TRBJ2-7; no reliable D call. Trimming removed 3 bases from V and 0 bases from J, with 6 bases in between. The CDR3 has 13 residues. Germline loops: CDR1 MDHEN, CDR2 SYDVKM. The CDR3 reads CASSFDFSYEQYF. DNA for the CDR3: TGTGCCAGCAGTTTCGACTTCTCCTACGAGCAGTACTTC.

This clonotype was counted at least ten times. The gene calls are TRBV7-8 and TRBJ2-7; TRBD1 aligns across 8 bases. Trimming removed 6 bases from V and 6 bases from J; junction bases left unmatched: 4. The CDR3 contains 12 residues. Germline loops: CDR1 SGHVS, CDR2 FQNEAQ. The CDR3 DNA follows: TGTGCCAGCAGTTTGGACAGGGTCGAGCAGTACTTC. It is translated as CASSLDRVEQYF.

CDR3 DNA sequence: TGTGCCAGCAGCTCTAGCCCGGGGGCGAGCTACACCTTC. This codes for CASSSSPGASYTF. V is TRBV11-2 and J is TRBJ1-2, with D tentatively TRBD1 (6 bases). This CDR3 is 13 amino acids long. Germline CDR1 reads SGHAT; CDR2 reads FQNNGV. V was cut by 4 bases and J by 9 bases, with 15 bases left in between.

For this clonotype: Being one base from a much bigger clone, this may be a read error. Since no conserved phenylalanine or tryptophan closes the CDR3, a read error is the likely cause. The gene calls are TRBV30 and TRBJ1-1, with D unclear. Per germline, CDR1 GTSNPN and CDR2 SVGIG (reference sequence). Trimming took 2 bases from V and 8 from J, leaving 9 bases between them. The CDR3 contains 11 residues. The CDR3 region is CAWSSPGEAFI. As DNA, the CDR3 is TGTGCCTGGAGTAGTCCGGGCGAAGCTTTCATT.

J is TRBJ2-7 and V is TRBV11-2; a weak D match, TRBD2 (5 bases). Germline V gene data show CDR1 as SGHAT and CDR2 as FQNNGV. The CDR3 covers 11 residues. The V and J ends lost 5 bases and 10 bases respectively, with 12 bases between them. In DNA form, the CDR3 reads TGTGCCAGCAGCCACCGACGGGAACAGTACTTC. This codes for CASSHRREQYF.

This clonotype was observed at least ten times. The gene calls are TRBV4-2 and TRBJ1-2, with unresolved D. The CDR3 extends over 12 amino acids. CDR1 LGHNA and CDR2 YNFKEQ come from the germline V gene. Trimming removed 5 bases at V and 6 bases at J, with 10 bases between. CDR3 DNA: TGTGCCAGCAGCTTCGGGCCCGATGGCTACACCTTC. Translation gives CASSFGPDGYTF.

V usage is TRBV30 and J usage is TRBJ2-2, with no clear D. V shed 7 bases and J shed 4 bases, with 16 bases lying between them. The CDR3 loop spans 14 amino acids. Germline loops: CDR1 GTSNPN, CDR2 SVGIG (reference sequence). The CDR3 here is CASRPQMSTGELFF. In nucleotides, the CDR3 is TGTGCCTCGCGACCACAAATGAGCACCGGGGAGCTGTTTTTT.

Ten or more counts support this clonotype. The gene calls are TRBV7-2 and TRBJ2-5; D unclear. This CDR3 is 15 amino acids long. V was pared by 0 bases and J by 1 base, with 9 bases between. Looked up from germline, CDR1 is SGHTA and CDR2 is FQGNSA. CDR3 amino acids: CASSLAGRTQETQYF. The CDR3, as DNA: TGTGCCAGCAGCTTAGCCGGACGGACCCAAGAGACCCAGTACTTC.

This clonotype has a count of ten or more. The rearrangement links TRBV6-2 or TRBV6-3 to TRBJ2-2, with 9 bases fitting TRBD1. Unmatched junction bases numbered 6, after V lost 1 base and J lost 0 bases. From germline, CDR1 is MNHEY and CDR2 SVGEGT. The CDR3 has 18 residues. Here the CDR3 DNA reads TGTGCCAGCAGTTACTTGGGACAGGGATTCGCGAACACCGGGGAGCTGTTTTTT. Amino acid sequence: CASSYLGQGFANTGELFF.

This clonotype was seen at least ten times. This rearrangement joins TRBV7-3 to TRBJ1-2; D is undetermined. Trimming shortened V by 5 bases and J by 6 bases, and 13 bases separated the two germline ends. The germline CDR1 and CDR2 sequences are SGHTA and FQGTGA. This CDR3 has 13 amino acids. CDR3 DNA: TGTGCCAGCAGCCCGGGTTCCGGAGATGGCTACACCTTC. It translates to CASSPGSGDGYTF.

The chain recombines TRBV2 with TRBJ2-7; D perhaps matches TRBD1 (6 bases). Germline V CDR1 and CDR2: SNHLY, FYNNEI. Trimming pared 4 bases from V and 2 bases from J, leaving 9 bases between. The CDR3 is made up of 13 amino acids. The DNA for the CDR3 is TGTGCCAGCAGTGGGGACACTACCTACGAGCAGTACTTC. The encoded protein is CASSGDTTYEQYF.

The chain couples TRBV6-2 or TRBV6-3 to TRBJ1-5; D is ambiguous. The germline V and J ends were trimmed by 2 bases and 4 bases, with 9 bases remaining between them. Germline V gives CDR1 MNHEY, CDR2 SVGEGT. The CDR3 is made up of 14 amino acids. This CDR3 is CASSYHGVNQPQHF. CDR3 nucleotides: TGTGCCAGCAGTTACCACGGGGTAAATCAGCCCCAGCATTTT.

Only a few counts were recorded for this clonotype. The chain recombines TRBV7-9 with TRBJ2-5, with 7 positions matching TRBD1. V shed 4 bases and J 2 bases; nucleotides not matched to a gene: 7. The CDR3 has 15 residues. Germline V gives CDR1 SEHNR, CDR2 FQNEAQ (reference sequence). CDR3 coding DNA: TGTGCCAGCAGCTCAGGGGACAGCAGACAAGAGACCCAGTACTTC. Translated, it gives CASSSGDSRQETQYF.

This chain links TRBV5-1 with TRBJ1-5, with TRBD1 identical over 10 bases. V was pared by 2 bases and J by 4 bases, with 3 bases of the junction left unmatched. The germline gives CDR1 SGHRS, CDR2 YFSETQ. This CDR3 region has 15 residues. CDR3: CASSFSGQGNQPQHF. CDR3 bases: TGCGCCAGCAGCTTTTCGGGACAGGGGAATCAGCCCCAGCATTTT. The variable domain in full, completed from reference TRBV5-1 and TRBJ1-5, reads KAGVTQTPRYLIKTRGQQVTLSCSPISGHRSVSWYQQTPGQGLQFLFEYFSETQRNKGNFPGRFSGRQFSNSRSEMNVSTLELGDSALYLCASSFSGQGNQPQHFGDGTRLSIL.